This T cell receptor (beta chain) was captured in a study of beta chain features in type 1 diabetes. Isolated RNA was reverse transcribed in full, so expressed TCRB transcripts were sequenced. Sequencing used immunoSEQ multiplex PCR; TCRdb keeps in-frame clones, though not all of them. Of roughly 500,000 clones in the sample, 30% were seen once. The table lists this clone with a few counts. This receptor was obtained from a man younger than 30 in good health. Specimen: naive CD4+ T cells from blood.

CDR3 sequence: CASSETGRPKEQYF. The DNA of the CDR3 is TGTGCCAGCAGTGAGACGGGGCGCCCCAAGGAGCAGTACTTC. The J gene is TRBJ2-7, the V gene TRBV25-1, with D perhaps TRBD1 or TRBD2 (5 bases each). Germline V gene lookup returns CDR1 MGHDK and CDR2 SYGVNS. CDR3 size: 14 residues. V gave up 3 bases and J gave up 7 bases, with 16 bases separating them.